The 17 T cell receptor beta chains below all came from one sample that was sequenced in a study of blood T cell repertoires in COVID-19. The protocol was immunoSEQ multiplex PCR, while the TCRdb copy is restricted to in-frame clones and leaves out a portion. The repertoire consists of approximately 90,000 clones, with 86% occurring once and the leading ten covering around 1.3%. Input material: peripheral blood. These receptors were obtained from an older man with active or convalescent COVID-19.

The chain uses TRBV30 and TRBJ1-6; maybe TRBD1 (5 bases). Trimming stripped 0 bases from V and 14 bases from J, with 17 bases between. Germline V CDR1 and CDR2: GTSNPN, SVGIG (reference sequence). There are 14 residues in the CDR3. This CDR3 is CAWSVLTGPNSLHF. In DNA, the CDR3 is TGTGCCTGGAGTGTACTTACAGGCCCAAATTCCCTCCACTTT.

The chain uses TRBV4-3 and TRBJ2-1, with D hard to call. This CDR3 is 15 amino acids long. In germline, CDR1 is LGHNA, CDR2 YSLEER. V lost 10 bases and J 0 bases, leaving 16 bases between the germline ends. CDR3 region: CATAAEQTSYNEQFF. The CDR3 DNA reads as TGCGCCACAGCAGCCGAACAGACCTCCTACAATGAGCAGTTCTTC.

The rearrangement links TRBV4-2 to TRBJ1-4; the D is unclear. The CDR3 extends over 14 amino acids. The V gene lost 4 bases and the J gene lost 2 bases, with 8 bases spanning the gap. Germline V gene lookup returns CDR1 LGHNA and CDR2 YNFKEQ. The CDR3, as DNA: TGTGCCAGCAGCCCGACTGTTACTAATGAAAAACTGTTTTTT. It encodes CASSPTVTNEKLFF.

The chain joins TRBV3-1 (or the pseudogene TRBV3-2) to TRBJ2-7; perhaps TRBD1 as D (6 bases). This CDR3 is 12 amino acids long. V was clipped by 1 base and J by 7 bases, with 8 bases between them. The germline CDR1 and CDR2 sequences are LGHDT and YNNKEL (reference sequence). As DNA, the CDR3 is TGTGCCAGCAGCCAAGCGAGGGGGGAGCAGTACTTC. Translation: CASSQARGEQYF.

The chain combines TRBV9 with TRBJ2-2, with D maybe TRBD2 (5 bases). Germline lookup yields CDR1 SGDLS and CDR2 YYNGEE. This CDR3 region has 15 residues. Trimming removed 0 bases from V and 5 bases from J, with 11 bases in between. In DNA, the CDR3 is TGTGCCAGCAGCGTAGATAGCGTTCGTACCGGGGAGCTGTTTTTT. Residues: CASSVDSVRTGELFF.

This CDR3 is CASSLGDRGRGWNTGELFF. The DNA for the CDR3 is TGTGCCAGCAGCTTAGGGGACAGGGGGCGAGGTTGGAACACCGGGGAGCTGTTTTTT. The V gene is TRBV7-2, the J gene TRBJ2-2; 12 bases map to TRBD1. CDR3 length equals 19 residues. Germline values: CDR1 SGHTA, CDR2 FQGNSA. The V and J ends lost 1 base and 1 base, in that order; junction bases with no gene match: 7.

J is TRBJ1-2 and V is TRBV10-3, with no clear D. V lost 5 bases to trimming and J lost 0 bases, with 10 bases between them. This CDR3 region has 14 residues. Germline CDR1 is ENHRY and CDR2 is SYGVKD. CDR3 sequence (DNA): TGTGCCATCAGTCCAGGTGGCTCTAACTATGGCTACACCTTC. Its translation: CAISPGGSNYGYTF.

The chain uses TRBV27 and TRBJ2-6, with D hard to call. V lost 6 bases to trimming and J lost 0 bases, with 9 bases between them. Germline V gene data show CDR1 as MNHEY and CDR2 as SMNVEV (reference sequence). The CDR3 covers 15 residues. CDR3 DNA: TGTGCCAGCAGAGAGCTTTTCTCTGGGGCCAACGTCCTGACTTTC. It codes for CASRELFSGANVLTF.

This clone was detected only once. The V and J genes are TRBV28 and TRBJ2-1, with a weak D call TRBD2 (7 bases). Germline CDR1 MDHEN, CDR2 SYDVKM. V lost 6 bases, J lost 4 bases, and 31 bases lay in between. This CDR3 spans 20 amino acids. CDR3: CASRGYEAEWGASGYNEQFF. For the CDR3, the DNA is TGTGCCAGCAGGGGGTATGAGGCCGAATGGGGGGCTAGCGGTTACAATGAGCAGTTCTTC.

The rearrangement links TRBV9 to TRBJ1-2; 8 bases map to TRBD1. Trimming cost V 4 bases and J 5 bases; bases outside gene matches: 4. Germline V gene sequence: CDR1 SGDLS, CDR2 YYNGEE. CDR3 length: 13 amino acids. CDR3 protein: CASSPDRAYGYTF. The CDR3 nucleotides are TGTGCCAGCAGCCCGGACAGGGCTTATGGCTACACCTTC.

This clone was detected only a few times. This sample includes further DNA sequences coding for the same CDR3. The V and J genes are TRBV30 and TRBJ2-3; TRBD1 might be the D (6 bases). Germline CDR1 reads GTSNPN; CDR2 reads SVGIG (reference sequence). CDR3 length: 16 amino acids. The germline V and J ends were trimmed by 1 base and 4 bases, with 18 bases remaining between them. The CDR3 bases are TGTGCCTGGAGTGGCGGAGATCTAGGGGGTTCAGATACGCAGTATTTT. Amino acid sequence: CAWSGGDLGGSDTQYF.

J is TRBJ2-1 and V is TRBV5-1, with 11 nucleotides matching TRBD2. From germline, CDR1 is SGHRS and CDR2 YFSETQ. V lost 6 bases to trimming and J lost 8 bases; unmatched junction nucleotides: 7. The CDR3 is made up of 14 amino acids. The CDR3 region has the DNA TGCGCCAGCACCACTAGCGGGAGTTTCGATGAGCAGTTCTTC. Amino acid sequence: CASTTSGSFDEQFF. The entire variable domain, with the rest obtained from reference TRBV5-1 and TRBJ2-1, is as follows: KAGVTQTPRYLIKTRGQQVTLSCSPISGHRSVSWYQQTPGQGLQFLFEYFSETQRNKGNFPGRFSGRQFSNSRSEMNVSTLELGDSALYLCASTTSGSFDEQFFGPGTRLTVL.

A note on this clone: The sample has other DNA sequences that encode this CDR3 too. The CDR3 here is CASSLSRANYGYTF. The CDR3 coding sequence is TGTGCCAGCAGTTTGTCCAGGGCTAACTATGGCTACACCTTC. The chain uses TRBV27 and TRBJ1-2; D may be TRBD1 (5 bases). Germline values: CDR1 MNHEY, CDR2 SMNVEV (reference sequence). Trimming cost V 3 bases and J 0 bases, with 8 bases left between them. This CDR3 has 14 residues.

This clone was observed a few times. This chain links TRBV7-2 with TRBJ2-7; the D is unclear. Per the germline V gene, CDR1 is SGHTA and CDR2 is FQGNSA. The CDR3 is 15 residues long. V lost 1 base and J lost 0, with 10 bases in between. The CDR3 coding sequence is TGTGCCAGCAGCTTAGTGGTGGCCAGCTCCTACGAGCAGTACTTC. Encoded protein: CASSLVVASSYEQYF.

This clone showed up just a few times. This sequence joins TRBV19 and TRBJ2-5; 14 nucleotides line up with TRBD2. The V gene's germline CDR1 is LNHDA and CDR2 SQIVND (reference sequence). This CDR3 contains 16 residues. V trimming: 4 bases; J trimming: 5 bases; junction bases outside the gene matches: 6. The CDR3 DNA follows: TGTGCCAGTAGTAAGGGACTAGCGGGAGAGATCGAGACCCAGTACTTC. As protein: CASSKGLAGEIETQYF. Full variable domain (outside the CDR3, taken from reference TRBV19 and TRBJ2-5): DGGITQSPKYLFRKEGQNVTLSCEQNLNHDAMYWYRQDPGQGLRLIYYSQIVNDFQKGDIAEGYSVSREKKESFPLTVTSAQKNPTAFYLCASSKGLAGEIETQYFGPGTRLLVL.

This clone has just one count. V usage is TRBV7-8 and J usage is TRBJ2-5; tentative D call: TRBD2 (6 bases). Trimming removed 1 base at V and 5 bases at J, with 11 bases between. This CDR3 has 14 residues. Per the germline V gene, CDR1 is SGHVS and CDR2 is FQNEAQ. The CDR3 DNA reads TGTGCCAGCAGCTTAGTCCCAGGGAGGGAGACCCAGTACTTC. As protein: CASSLVPGRETQYF.

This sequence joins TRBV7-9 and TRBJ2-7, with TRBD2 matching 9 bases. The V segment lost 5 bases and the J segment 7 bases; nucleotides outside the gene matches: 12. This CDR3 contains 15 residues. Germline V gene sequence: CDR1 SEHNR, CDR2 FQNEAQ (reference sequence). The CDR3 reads CASSRAGVAGDEQYF. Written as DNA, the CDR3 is TGTGCCAGCAGCCGGGCGGGGGTAGCGGGAGATGAGCAGTACTTC. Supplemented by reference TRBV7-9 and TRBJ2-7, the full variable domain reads DTGVSQNPRHKITKRGQNVTFRCDPISEHNRLYWYRQTLGQGPEFLTYFQNEAQLEKSRLLSDRFSAERPKGSFSTLEIQRTEQGDSAMYLCASSRAGVAGDEQYFGPGTRLTVT.